The clone carrying this T cell receptor (beta chain) was seen repeatedly, ten times or more. The antigen remains unidentified. These data come from a study of Graves' ophthalmopathy and Graves' hyperthyroidism. Regarding the study as a whole: Prediction of ophthalmopathy progression reached about 65% sensitivity and 72.22% specificity. Clonotypes were expanded in thyroid at above 0.001 frequency, and most also appeared in blood.

CDR1 and CDR2 from the germline V gene are MNHNS and SASEGT. This CDR3 has 14 residues. Trimming took off 6 bases at V and 6 bases at J, with 14 bases between the two ends. TCR beta CDR3 regions were amplified from RNA transcripts. An initial RT-PCR round employing HTBI primers preceded a second-round multiplex PCR. TCRdb processed the multiplex PCR reads anew with MiXCR; each CDR3 protein has one entry. The sample includes approximately 460,000 distinct CDR3 sequences, about 15% of them seen just once. The sequence came from a woman in her 30s with Graves' ophthalmopathy. The chain employs TRBV6-1 and TRBJ2-2; D possibly matches TRBD1 or TRBD2 (5 bases each). The sequenced sample consisted of blood. This CDR3 is CASSPSGPPGELFF. In DNA, the CDR3 is TGTGCCAGCAGCCCCTCGGGACCCCCCGGGGAGCTGTTTTTT.